This T cell receptor beta chain was obtained from a study of Ad26.COV2.S vaccination and SARS-CoV-2 variants. Overall study context: Into the muscle, Ad26.COV2.S was dosed once or twice, 56 days apart. Study findings and constraints: A substantial breadth of spike-specific CD8+ and CD4+ T cell responses after vaccination has been reported.

Generated by immunoSEQ multiplex PCR, the TCRdb table keeps only in-frame clones and is missing some. Of approximately 300,000 clones listed, around four fifths are singletons. Unmatched junction bases numbered 3, after V lost 0 bases and J lost 7 bases. CDR3 length equals 13 residues. Treatment reported: roughly 18 received Ad26.COV2.S at low or high dose, single or two shots; roughly 5 received placebo; per-sample allocation not given. Samples were taken on day 63 after the first vaccine or placebo injection. This clone was found many times. Its matching antigen is unknown. The sample contains more than one DNA sequence encoding this CDR3.

This sequence joins TRBV12-3 or TRBV12-4 and TRBJ2-7, with 7 nucleotides matching TRBD1. Here the sequenced sample was peripheral blood, taken in a trial of Ad26.COV2.S vaccine versus placebo. The receptor was isolated from a person between 18 and 60 years old who received the Ad26.COV2.S COVID-19 vaccine or a placebo. The CDR3 sequence: CASSLALTGEQYF. CDR3 bases: TGTGCCAGCAGTTTAGCGCTGACAGGGGAGCAGTACTTC.